These 5 T cell receptor beta chains were all obtained from the same sample, sequenced in a study of cytomegalovirus exposure and HLA in healthy donors. The study ran its PCR with 60 Vbeta and 13 Jbeta primers. Produced via immunoSEQ multiplex PCR; TCRdb's table is partial and in-frame only. This table lists some 120,000 clones. Input material: PBMCs. The origin of the receptors is a man aged 40-50 years in good health and CMV-seropositive.

The genes are TRBV29-1 and TRBJ2-6, with D possibly matching TRBD1 (5 bases). V lost 5 bases to trimming and J lost 0 bases, with 8 bases between them. The CDR3 has 14 residues. The germline V gene encodes CDR1 SQVTM and CDR2 ANQGSEA. The chain's CDR3 is CSVYQGSGANVLTF. In nucleotides, the CDR3 is TGCAGCGTTTACCAGGGCTCTGGGGCCAACGTCCTGACTTTC.

The V and J genes are TRBV14 and TRBJ1-4; D is uncertain. Germline V gene lookup returns CDR1 SGHDN and CDR2 FVKESK. Deletions cut 2 bases from V and 3 bases from J, with 10 bases between. The CDR3 loop spans 15 amino acids. The CDR3 nucleotides read TGTGCCAGCAGCCAACGAGGGAGGGCTAATGAAAAACTGTTTTTT. It yields the protein CASSQRGRANEKLFF.

V usage is TRBV5-1 and J usage is TRBJ2-1; 9 positions match TRBD1. Germline CDR1 SGHRS, CDR2 YFSETQ. This CDR3 has 15 amino acids. Germline trimming cut 4 bases from V and 2 bases from J; bases unmatched to any gene: 4. The CDR3 coding sequence is TGCGCCAGCAGCGACACAGGGGGCGCCTACAATGAGCAGTTCTTC. As protein: CASSDTGGAYNEQFF.

The chain uses TRBV11-3 and TRBJ2-5; a possible D gene is TRBD2 (5 bases). Per germline, CDR1 SGHNT and CDR2 YENEEA. Trimming shortened V by 5 bases and J by 6 bases, and 16 bases separated the two germline ends. CDR3 length: 14 residues. This CDR3 is CASSPSWGDKTQYF. The CDR3 DNA is TGTGCCAGCAGCCCCTCCTGGGGAGATAAGACCCAGTACTTC.

The chain uses TRBV28 and TRBJ1-3; TRBD1 is a possible D gene (5 bases). In germline, CDR1 is MDHEN, CDR2 SYDVKM. The CDR3 sequence is 16 residues long. Trimming cost V 2 bases and J 3 bases, with 14 bases left between them. This chain's CDR3 is CASSLTEGGVGNTIYF. The DNA of the CDR3 is TGTGCCAGCAGTTTAACTGAAGGAGGGGTTGGAAACACCATATATTTT. Variable domain in full (rest from reference TRBV28 and TRBJ1-3): DVKVTQSSRYLVKRTGEKVFLECVQDMDHENMFWYRQDPGLGLRLIYFSYDVKMKEKGDIPEGYSVSREKKERFSLILESASTNQTSMYLCASSLTEGGVGNTIYFGEGSWLTVV.